This T cell receptor beta chain derives from a study of blood T cell repertoires in COVID-19. About the study: Sources were T cells, B-cell-depleted T cells, or PBMCs; the material itself was cDNA or gDNA.

Those enrolled, adults aged about 18 to 89 years, came from about two dozen US areas. Cohorts were assigned according to the clinical history that participants reported. In the authors' workflow: From reference gene primer amplification, estimates of nucleated cell counts were derived. Clones were read by immunoSEQ multiplex PCR, and TCRdb kept only the in-frame ones, dropping some. That table furnishes V, J and clone size, whereas the DNA furnished D and trimming. The sample lists hundreds of thousands of clones; around 89% were seen once. Specimen: PBMCs or T cells enriched from blood (not recorded which). The clonotype was recovered from a man between 18 and 29 years old who had recovered from COVID-19.

As DNA, the CDR3 is TGTGCCAGCAGCCAACTCCAGGGGTTTAATTCACCCCTCCACTTT. Encoded protein: CASSQLQGFNSPLHF. The V call is TRBV3-1 (or the pseudogene TRBV3-2), the J call TRBJ1-6, with D perhaps TRBD1 (6 bases). This CDR3 is built from 15 residues. Trimming cost V 2 bases and J 6 bases, with 11 bases left between them. Germline V lookup: CDR1 LGHDT, CDR2 YNNKEL (reference sequence).